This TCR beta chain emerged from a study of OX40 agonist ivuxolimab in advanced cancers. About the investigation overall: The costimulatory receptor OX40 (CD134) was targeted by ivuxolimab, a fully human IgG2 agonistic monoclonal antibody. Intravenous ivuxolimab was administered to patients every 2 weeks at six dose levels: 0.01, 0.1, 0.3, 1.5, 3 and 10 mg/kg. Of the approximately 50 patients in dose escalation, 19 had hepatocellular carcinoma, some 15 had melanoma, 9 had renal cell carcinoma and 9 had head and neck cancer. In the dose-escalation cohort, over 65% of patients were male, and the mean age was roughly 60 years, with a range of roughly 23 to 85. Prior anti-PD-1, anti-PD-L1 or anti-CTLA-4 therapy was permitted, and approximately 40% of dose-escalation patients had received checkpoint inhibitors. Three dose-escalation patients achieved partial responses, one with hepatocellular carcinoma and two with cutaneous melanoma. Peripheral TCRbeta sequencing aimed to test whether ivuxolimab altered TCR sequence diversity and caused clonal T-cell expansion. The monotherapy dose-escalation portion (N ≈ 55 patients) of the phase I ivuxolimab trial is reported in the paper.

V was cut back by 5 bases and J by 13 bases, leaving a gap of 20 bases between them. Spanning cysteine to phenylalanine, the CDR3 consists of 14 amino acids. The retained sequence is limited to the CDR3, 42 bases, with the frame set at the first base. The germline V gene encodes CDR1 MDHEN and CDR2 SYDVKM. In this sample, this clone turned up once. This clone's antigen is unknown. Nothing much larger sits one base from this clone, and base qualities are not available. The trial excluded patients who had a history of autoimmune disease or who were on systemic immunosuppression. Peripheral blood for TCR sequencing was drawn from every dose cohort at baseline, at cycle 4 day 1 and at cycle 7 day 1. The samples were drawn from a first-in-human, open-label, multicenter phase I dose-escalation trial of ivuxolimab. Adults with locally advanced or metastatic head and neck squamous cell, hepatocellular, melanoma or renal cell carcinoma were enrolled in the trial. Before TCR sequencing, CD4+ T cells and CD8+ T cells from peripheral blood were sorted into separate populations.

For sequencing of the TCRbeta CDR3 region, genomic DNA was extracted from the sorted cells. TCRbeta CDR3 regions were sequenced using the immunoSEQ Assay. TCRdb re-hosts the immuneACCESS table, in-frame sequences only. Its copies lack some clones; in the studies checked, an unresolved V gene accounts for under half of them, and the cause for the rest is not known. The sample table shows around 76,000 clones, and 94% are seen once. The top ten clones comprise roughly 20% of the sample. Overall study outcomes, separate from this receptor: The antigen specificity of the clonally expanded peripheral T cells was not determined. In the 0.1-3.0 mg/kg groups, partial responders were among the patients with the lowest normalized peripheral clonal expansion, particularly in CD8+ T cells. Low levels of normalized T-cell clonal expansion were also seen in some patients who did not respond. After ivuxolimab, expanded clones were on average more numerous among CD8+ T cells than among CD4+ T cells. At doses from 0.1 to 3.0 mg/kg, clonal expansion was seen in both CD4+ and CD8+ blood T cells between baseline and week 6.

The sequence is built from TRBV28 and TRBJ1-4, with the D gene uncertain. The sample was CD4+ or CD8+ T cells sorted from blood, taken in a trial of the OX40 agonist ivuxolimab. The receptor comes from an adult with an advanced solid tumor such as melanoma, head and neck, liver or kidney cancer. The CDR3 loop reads CASSLPAEQYILFF. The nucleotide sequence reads TGTGCCAGCAGTCTCCCCGCTGAGCAATATATACTGTTTTTT. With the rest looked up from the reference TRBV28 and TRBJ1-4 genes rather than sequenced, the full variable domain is DVKVTQSSRYLVKRTGEKVFLECVQDMDHENMFWYRQDPGLGLRLIYFSYDVKMKEKGDIPEGYSVSREKKERFSLILESASTNQTSMYLCASSLPAEQYILFFGSGTQLSVL.